This T cell receptor beta chain derives from a study of T cell repertoires in cytomegalovirus infection. About the study: CMV infection and matching HLA type were both indicated by public TCR beta signatures.

Findings and caveats of the study: Carriage of CMV together with the relevant HLA was identifiable through cumulative public TCR beta family frequency.

The V segment lost 3 bases and the J segment 3 bases; nucleotides outside the gene matches: 8. Germline V CDR1 and CDR2: SGHTA, FQGNSA. There are 17 residues in the CDR3. This clonotype was observed at least ten times. Its matching antigen is unknown. A single record per CDR3 protein comes from TCRdb applying MiXCR to the reads. The table has fewer than 85,000 distinct CDR3 sequences, 3.5% to 4% seen once; the top ten hold roughly a fifth. The chain recombines TRBV7-2 with TRBJ2-7, with TRBD2 matching over 13 bases. This clonotype originated in a human donor in good health (CMV status not recorded). Some clones in this sample may be carry-over from other donors' samples. Sequenced sample: PBMCs. DNA for the CDR3: TGTGCCAGCAGCTTGGGACTAGCGGGACGCCCAAACTACGAGCAGTACTTC. Its translation: CASSLGLAGRPNYEQYF.